The clone carrying this T cell receptor beta chain was detected a few times. Its antigen is still unknown. The diagnostic basis comprised clinical symptoms, serum thyroxine and TRAb, thyroid ultrasound and orbital computed tomography. The sample is drawn from a study of T cells in Graves' hyperthyroidism and ophthalmopathy. Study-level results: Most clonotypes that expanded in the thyroid above 0.001 also showed up in blood.

Trimming took 4 bases from V and 1 from J; bases not matched to a gene: 1. Germline values: CDR1 SGHKS, CDR2 YYEKEE (reference sequence). The CDR3 has 13 residues. The TCR beta CDR3 regions underwent amplification using RNA transcripts as the source. The primer set for the first-round RT-PCR of the TCR CDR3 was HTBI. TCRdb passed the multiplex PCR reads through MiXCR, listing each CDR3 protein once. The table shows hundreds of thousands of distinct CDR3 sequences, with about 19% occurring only once. Material: blood. The receptor was isolated from a woman in her forties or fifties with Graves' hyperthyroidism that later progressed to Graves' ophthalmopathy. This rearrangement joins TRBV5-5 to TRBJ1-2; 7 bases are shared with TRBD1. CDR3 coding DNA: TGTGCCAGCAGCACAGGGGATAACTATGGCTACACCTTC. The encoded protein is CASSTGDNYGYTF.